These 32 T cell receptor beta chains came from one sample sequenced in a study of T cell responses to AZD1222 COVID-19 vaccine. Libraries were prepared by immunoSEQ multiplex PCR; TCRdb keeps only in-frame clonotypes and omits some of them. The table has 100,000 to 150,000 clones, approximately 89% seen once. The sample consisted of peripheral blood, taken on day 0 of AZD1222 vaccination. These receptors were obtained from an adult in good health.

The CDR3 nucleotides are TGTGCCAGCAGAGTGGTGGGGGGGGGATTTGGCTATGGCTACACCTTC. Its protein product is CASRVVGGGFGYGYTF. The rearrangement links TRBV27 to TRBJ1-2; D is possibly TRBD1 (5 bases). Germline V lookup: CDR1 MNHEY, CDR2 SMNVEV (reference sequence). This CDR3 contains 16 residues. Trimming took 6 bases from V and 4 from J, leaving 21 bases between them.

The chain employs TRBV4-1 and TRBJ2-4, with D possibly matching TRBD1 (6 bases). The germline gives CDR1 MGHRA, CDR2 YSYEKL. CDR3 length: 17 residues. The ends were cut back, 1 base at V and 4 bases at J, with 17 bases in the middle. The CDR3 region is CASSQGPPRDIKNIQYF. The CDR3 DNA reads TGCGCCAGCAGCCAAGGGCCCCCCCGGGACATTAAAAACATTCAGTACTTC.

The chain carries TRBV18 and TRBJ1-1; perhaps TRBD1 as D (6 bases). The length of the CDR3 is 14 residues. Trimming took 4 bases from V and 1 from J, leaving 10 bases between them. Germline CDR1 reads KGHSH; CDR2 reads LQKENI. CDR3 in amino acids: CASSLGQPNTEAFF. The CDR3 DNA follows: TGTGCCAGCTCACTCGGACAGCCGAACACTGAAGCTTTCTTT.

J is TRBJ2-2 and V is TRBV5-1, with 9 nucleotides matching TRBD1. Germline loops: CDR1 SGHRS, CDR2 YFSETQ. There are 14 residues in the CDR3. V was pared by 4 bases and J by 4 bases, with 2 bases of the junction left unmatched. The CDR3 nucleotides read TGCGCCAGCAGCGGACAGGGGAGCACCGGGGAGCTGTTTTTT. Protein product: CASSGQGSTGELFF.

The V call is TRBV7-2, the J call TRBJ2-5; TRBD2 matches 9 bases. The V segment lost 6 bases and the J segment 1 base; nucleotides outside the gene matches: 6. CDR1 SGHTA and CDR2 FQGNSA come from the germline V gene. CDR3 length: 15 amino acids. The DNA of the CDR3 is TGTGCCAGCAGGCCAGCGGGGGGCGCCCAAGAGACCCAGTACTTC. Protein: CASRPAGGAQETQYF.

This clone has a single count. The chain links TRBV5-1 to TRBJ2-7; D is perhaps TRBD2 (6 bases). With 4 bases removed from V and 1 base from J, the gap between germline ends came to 27 bases. Germline CDR1 SGHRS, CDR2 YFSETQ. The CDR3 totals 19 residues. In DNA, the CDR3 is TGCGCCAGCAGCCCCCACGCGAGAAAGGGCGTGGGGGGTTCCTACGAGCAGTACTTC. Its protein is CASSPHARKGVGGSYEQYF.

This chain connects TRBV3-1 (or the pseudogene TRBV3-2) to TRBJ2-3, with 14 bases fitting TRBD2. Germline CDR1 is LGHDT and CDR2 is YNNKEL (reference sequence). The CDR3 has 16 residues. V was clipped by 4 bases and J by 6 bases; unmatched bases: 6. DNA for the CDR3: TGTGCCAGCAGCCCTAGACTAGCGGGGGGGCCGGATACGCAGTATTTT. This gives the protein CASSPRLAGGPDTQYF.

This chain uses TRBV11-2 with TRBJ1-1, with unresolved D. The V end lost 6 bases, the J end lost 0 bases, and 8 bases lay between the germline ends. Germline CDR1 is SGHAT and CDR2 is FQNNGV. The CDR3 is 13 residues long. Written as DNA, the CDR3 is TGTGCCAGCAGTTTTATAGTGAACACTGAAGCTTTCTTT. It is translated as CASSFIVNTEAFF.

This clone turned up a few times. The V call is TRBV19, the J call TRBJ1-5; 7 nucleotides align to TRBD1. Germline loops: CDR1 LNHDA, CDR2 SQIVND (reference sequence). The junction had 8 bases not matched to a gene; V was cut back by 7 bases and J by 5 bases. The CDR3 is made up of 14 amino acids. DNA for the CDR3: TGTGCCAGTAATAGGGCAGGGGGAGATCAGCCCCAGCATTTT. Its protein product is CASNRAGGDQPQHF.

The chain is built from TRBV29-1 and TRBJ1-2; TRBD1 is a possible D gene (6 bases). The CDR3 extends over 12 amino acids. Looked up from germline, CDR1 is SQVTM and CDR2 is ANQGSEA. Trimming shortened V by 3 bases and J by 8 bases, and 13 bases separated the two germline ends. In DNA form, the CDR3 reads TGCAGCGTTGACAAGGGGGTGTGGGGCTACACCTTC. As protein: CSVDKGVWGYTF.

The chain couples TRBV3-1 (or the pseudogene TRBV3-2) to TRBJ1-2; 10 bases are a match to TRBD1. Per the germline V gene, CDR1 is LGHDT and CDR2 is YNNKEL (reference sequence). The CDR3 is made up of 14 amino acids. V lost 4 bases, J lost 3 bases, and 2 bases stayed unmatched. The CDR3 DNA sequence: TGTGCCAGCAGCCCCGGGACAGGGGACTATGGCTACACCTTC. Translated: CASSPGTGDYGYTF.

The chain recombines TRBV19 with TRBJ2-7; D is possibly TRBD1 (7 bases). This CDR3 region has 14 residues. Per germline, CDR1 LNHDA and CDR2 SQIVND (reference sequence). V was cut by 5 bases and J by 5 bases, with 16 bases left in between. The CDR3 loop is CASSSSLRGDEQYF. As DNA, the CDR3 is TGTGCCAGTAGTTCCTCCCTCAGGGGGGACGAGCAGTACTTC.

This sequence joins TRBV6-5 and TRBJ1-4; a possible D gene is TRBD1 (5 bases). The CDR3 is 15 amino acids. Trimming took off 8 bases at V and 7 bases at J, with 20 bases between the two ends. Germline values: CDR1 MNHEY, CDR2 SVGAGI. As DNA, the CDR3 is TGTGCCAGCTCGTTGGGGGTCGGGTCGGGTGAAAAACTGTTTTTT. Protein sequence: CASSLGVGSGEKLFF.

The chain recombines TRBV4-1 with TRBJ2-3; 11 positions match TRBD2. The CDR3 spans 18 residues. Germline assignment: CDR1 MGHRA and CDR2 YSYEKL. Trimming removed 0 bases from V and 1 base from J; junction bases left unmatched: 6. CDR3 amino acids: CASSQERDSGGGTDTQYF. In DNA, the CDR3 is TGCGCCAGCAGCCAAGAAAGGGATAGCGGGGGGGGCACAGATACGCAGTATTTT.

This clone has only one observation. The chain links TRBV5-1 to TRBJ1-2; TRBD1 matches 10 bases. Germline V lookup: CDR1 SGHRS, CDR2 YFSETQ. The length of the CDR3 is 15 residues. With V trimmed by 3 bases and J by 8 bases, 10 bases remained unmatched. The CDR3 nucleotides are TGCGCCAGCAGCTCCCGACAGGGGGCTTCTATAGGCTACACCTTC. Translated, it gives CASSSRQGASIGYTF.

In the case of this clone: This specimen includes other DNA sequences encoding the same CDR3. V usage is TRBV5-4 and J usage is TRBJ2-5; possible D gene TRBD2, 6 bases. The V gene lost 4 bases and the J gene lost 2 bases, with 12 bases spanning the gap. Germline assignment: CDR1 SGHNT and CDR2 YYREEE (reference sequence). The CDR3 loop spans 14 amino acids. The CDR3 bases are TGTGCCAGCAGCCCAGGGACTTCTCAAGAGACCCAGTACTTC. Its protein product is CASSPGTSQETQYF. Variable domain in full (rest from reference TRBV5-4 and TRBJ2-5): ETGVTQSPTHLIKTRGQQVTLRCSSQSGHNTVSWYQQALGQGPQFIFQYYREEENGRGNFPPRFSGLQFPNYSSELNVNALELDDSALYLCASSPGTSQETQYFGPGTRLLVL.

The chain employs TRBV7-2 and TRBJ1-2, with D maybe TRBD1 (6 bases). V lost 4 bases, J lost 2 bases, and 14 bases lay in between. The CDR3 totals 15 residues. Germline V CDR1 and CDR2: SGHTA, FQGNSA. The CDR3 DNA is TGTGCCAGCAGCTCCATGCGACAGGACAACTATGGCTACACCTTC. The encoded protein is CASSSMRQDNYGYTF.

The rearrangement uses TRBV2 and TRBJ2-3, with 7 nucleotides matching TRBD2. CDR3 length: 16 residues. Trimming took 2 bases from V and 3 from J; bases not matched to a gene: 8. Germline values: CDR1 SNHLY, CDR2 FYNNEI. In DNA form, the CDR3 reads TGTGCCAGCAGTGAAAGTGGGCGGGGGAAGACAGATACGCAGTATTTT. This gives the protein CASSESGRGKTDTQYF.

This sequence joins TRBV19 and TRBJ2-4; the D gene could be TRBD1 or TRBD2 (6 bases each). The CDR3 sequence is 16 residues long. Germline V CDR1 and CDR2: LNHDA, SQIVND (reference sequence). V was shortened by 3 bases and J by 6 bases, with 18 bases between the two germline ends. The CDR3 bases are TGTGCCAGTAGTATCGGGGGCCGGTGGGGGAGAAACATTCAGTACTTC. Translating gives CASSIGGRWGRNIQYF.

The chain joins TRBV28 to TRBJ2-1; a weak D match, TRBD1 (6 bases). CDR1 and CDR2 (germline): MDHEN, SYDVKM. The CDR3 consists of 14 residues. The V end was cut by 10 bases, the J end by 0 bases, with 13 bases between. DNA of the CDR3: TGTGCCACCACGAGGGGGATCTCCTACAATGAGCAGTTCTTC. It codes for CATTRGISYNEQFF.

This chain uses TRBV18 with TRBJ1-6, with D tentatively TRBD1 (6 bases). This CDR3 contains 14 residues. Germline CDR1 reads KGHSH; CDR2 reads LQKENI. The V end lost 5 bases, the J end lost 5 bases, and 10 bases lay between the germline ends. The CDR3 here is CASSIRTDNSPLHF. CDR3 coding DNA: TGTGCCAGCTCAATCCGGACAGATAATTCACCCCTCCACTTT.

The chain carries TRBV6-2 or TRBV6-3 and TRBJ1-5; 9 bases fit TRBD1. The CDR3 loop spans 13 amino acids. In germline, CDR1 is MNHEY, CDR2 SVGEGT. V trimming: 6 bases; J trimming: 5 bases; junction bases outside the gene matches: 2. CDR3 sequence reads: CASSWDRDQPQHF. In nucleotides, the CDR3 is TGTGCCAGCAGCTGGGACAGGGATCAGCCCCAGCATTTT.

This chain joins TRBV3-1 (or the pseudogene TRBV3-2) and TRBJ2-2, with a weak D call TRBD1 (5 bases). V was pared by 1 base and J by 9 bases, with 12 bases between. The CDR3 extends over 14 amino acids. Germline V gene lookup returns CDR1 LGHDT and CDR2 YNNKEL (reference sequence). This chain's CDR3 is CASSQGTPPRELFF. The CDR3 DNA reads TGTGCCAGCAGCCAAGGGACACCCCCGAGGGAGCTGTTTTTT.

The rearrangement links TRBV4-1 to TRBJ1-5; 7 bases map to TRBD1. This CDR3 is 16 amino acids long. Germline values: CDR1 MGHRA, CDR2 YSYEKL. Losses at the gene ends were 4 bases for V and 2 bases for J; bases not matched to a gene: 8. CDR3 sequence (DNA): TGCGCCAGCAGCCTCCGACAGGGTCGGGGCAATCAGCCCCAGCATTTT. It translates to CASSLRQGRGNQPQHF.

The chain has TRBV5-5 and TRBJ1-2; D is ambiguous. Germline CDR1 is SGHKS and CDR2 is YYEKEE (reference sequence). The CDR3 length is 13 residues. With 0 bases removed from V and 3 bases from J, the gap between germline ends came to 6 bases. The CDR3 DNA reads as TGTGCCAGCAGCTTGGGCGGAGACTATGGCTACACCTTC. Translated, it gives CASSLGGDYGYTF.

The chain recombines TRBV10-3 with TRBJ2-3; a possible D gene is TRBD2 (7 bases). V dropped 6 bases and J dropped 4 bases, with 14 bases sitting between them. Germline CDR1 reads ENHRY; CDR2 reads SYGVKD. This CDR3 contains 14 residues. The CDR3, as DNA: TGTGCCATCAGAGGGGGGGACGGGGCAGATACGCAGTATTTT. It yields the protein CAIRGGDGADTQYF.

The chain combines TRBV11-3 with TRBJ2-7; 10 bases fit TRBD1. CDR1 and CDR2 (germline): SGHNT, YENEEA. The J segment lost 5 bases and the V segment lost 1 base, leaving 5 bases of the junction unmatched. The CDR3 extends over 15 amino acids. The CDR3 sequence is CASSLGGTGVNEQYF. CDR3 bases: TGTGCCAGCAGCTTAGGAGGGACAGGGGTAAACGAGCAGTACTTC.

This chain uses TRBV28 with TRBJ1-2, with D uncertain. This CDR3 is 12 amino acids long. Per the germline V gene, CDR1 is MDHEN and CDR2 is SYDVKM. The V gene lost 6 bases and the J gene lost 6 bases, with 11 bases spanning the gap. In DNA, the CDR3 is TGTGCCAGCAGATCCAGTATCGATGGCTACACCTTC. It encodes CASRSSIDGYTF.

This chain links TRBV27 with TRBJ2-1, with 12 bases lining up with TRBD2. With V trimmed by 6 bases and J by 6 bases, 15 bases remained unmatched. Per the germline V gene, CDR1 is MNHEY and CDR2 is SMNVEV (reference sequence). The CDR3 has 18 residues. Here the CDR3 reads CASRNPGLAGGGINEQFF. The CDR3 DNA is TGTGCCAGCAGGAATCCGGGACTAGCGGGCGGGGGAATCAATGAGCAGTTCTTC.

This chain uses TRBV5-6 with TRBJ2-7, with a possible D match to TRBD2 (6 bases). CDR3 size: 10 residues. In germline, CDR1 is SGHDT, CDR2 YYEEEE. V lost 4 bases and J 7 bases, leaving 6 bases between the germline ends. CDR3 amino acids: CASSRGEQYF. CDR3 DNA: TGTGCCAGCAGCCGGGGGGAGCAGTACTTC.

J is TRBJ1-2 and V is TRBV21-1; the D segment call TRBD1 is taken from the table without a DNA check. TRBV21-1 is classified as a pseudogene. The CDR3 is 13 amino acids. CDR3 sequence: CASSKATKNGYTF. The CDR3 DNA is TGTGCCAGCAGCAAAGCGACAAAGAATGGCTACACCTTC.

This chain joins TRBV13 and TRBJ2-1, with 11 bases fitting TRBD1. Trimming at V came to 5 bases and at J to 0 bases, leaving 6 bases not matched to a gene. CDR1 and CDR2 from the germline V gene are PRHDT and FYEKMQ (reference sequence). The CDR3 totals 17 residues. CDR3 sequence reads: CASSLRTGGFSYNEQFF. CDR3 DNA sequence: TGTGCCAGCAGCCTCCGGACAGGGGGCTTCTCCTACAATGAGCAGTTCTTC. Filled out from reference TRBV13 and TRBJ2-1, the complete variable domain reads AAGVIQSPRHLIKEKRETATLKCYPIPRHDTVYWYQQGPGQDPQFLISFYEKMQSDKGSIPDRFSAQQFSDYHSELNMSSLELGDSALYFCASSLRTGGFSYNEQFFGPGTRLTVL.